These 17 T cell receptor beta chains came from one sample sequenced in a study of T cell responses to AZD1222 COVID-19 vaccine. Repertoires were generated with immunoSEQ multiplex PCR, while TCRdb's copy carries only in-frame clones and drops some. The table lists approximately 150,000 clones, 70% to 90% of them singletons. The specimen comprised peripheral blood, sampled 28 days after the second dose of the MenACWY control vaccine. Receptors originate from an adult who received the MenACWY meningococcal vaccine as a control.

The chain uses TRBV11-3 and TRBJ2-3; D gene unclear. Trimming removed 2 bases from V and 0 bases from J, with 6 bases in between. The CDR3 spans 14 residues. From germline, CDR1 is SGHNT and CDR2 YENEEA. The CDR3 is CASSLLGSTDTQYF. The CDR3, as DNA: TGTGCCAGCAGCTTACTCGGCAGCACAGATACGCAGTATTTT.

This rearrangement joins TRBV18 to TRBJ1-2; the D is unclear. Trimming left V 1 base short and J 4 bases short, with 13 bases between. The CDR3 covers 15 residues. Per the germline V gene, CDR1 is KGHSH and CDR2 is LQKENI. CDR3 nucleotides: TGTGCCAGCTCACCACAAAGGGAATTGAGCTATGGCTACACCTTC. This codes for CASSPQRELSYGYTF. The entire variable domain, with the rest obtained from reference TRBV18 and TRBJ1-2, is as follows: NAGVMQNPRHLVRRRGQEARLRCSPMKGHSHVYWYRQLPEEGLKFMVYLQKENIIDESGMPKERFSAEFPKEGPSILRIQQVVRGDSAAYFCASSPQRELSYGYTFGSGTRLTVV.

This chain links TRBV4-3 with TRBJ2-5; 8 bases map to TRBD1. There are 16 residues in the CDR3. Germline values: CDR1 LGHNA, CDR2 YSLEER. Germline trimming cut 1 base from V and 4 bases from J; bases unmatched to any gene: 8. CDR3 bases: TGCGCCAGCAGCCAAGCCGGACAGGGCGCGGGAGAGACCCAGTACTTC. Residues: CASSQAGQGAGETQYF.

This chain connects TRBV16 to TRBJ1-4; 8 nucleotides line up with TRBD1. V was clipped by 4 bases and J by 12 bases; unmatched bases: 4. There are 12 residues in the CDR3. Germline CDR1 KGHSY, CDR2 FQNENV. The CDR3 here is CASSLPGQELFF. The CDR3 DNA reads TGTGCCAGCAGCCTACCGGGACAGGAACTGTTTTTT.

The chain links TRBV19 to TRBJ1-2, with a tentative D call TRBD1 (5 bases). The germline CDR1 and CDR2 sequences are LNHDA and SQIVND (reference sequence). Trimming stripped 5 bases from V and 4 bases from J, with 11 bases between. This CDR3 comprises 13 residues. The CDR3 coding sequence is TGTGCCAGTAGTCGAAGGGACTCCTATGGCTACACCTTC. Protein sequence: CASSRRDSYGYTF.

The rearrangement links TRBV29-1 to TRBJ1-2, with D perhaps matching TRBD1 (5 bases). V was cut by 1 base and J by 10 bases, with 13 bases left in between. CDR3 length equals 12 residues. CDR1 and CDR2 (germline): SQVTM, ANQGSEA. The CDR3 DNA follows: TGCAGCGTTGAAGGCGTAGGGGCGACCTACACCTTC. It specifies CSVEGVGATYTF. Using reference TRBV29-1 and TRBJ1-2 for the parts outside the CDR3, the full variable domain is SAVISQKPSRDICQRGTSLTIQCQVDSQVTMMFWYRQQPGQSLTLIATANQGSEATYESGFVIDKFPISRPNLTFSTLTVSNMSPEDSSIYLCSVEGVGATYTFGSGTRLTVV.

The chain is built from TRBV19 and TRBJ2-1; D gene uncertain. CDR1 is LNHDA and CDR2 is SQIVND in the germline V gene (reference sequence). V was trimmed by 4 bases and J by 0 bases, leaving 19 bases between them. This CDR3 region has 18 residues. The CDR3 here is CASSTPTGLSSSYNEQFF. CDR3 in DNA: TGTGCCAGTAGTACCCCAACTGGGCTATCTAGCTCCTACAATGAGCAGTTCTTC.

V gene TRBV28 combines with J gene TRBJ1-2; 7 positions agree with TRBD1. This CDR3 has 17 residues. The J segment lost 6 bases and the V segment lost 3 bases, leaving 16 bases of the junction unmatched. The germline CDR1 and CDR2 sequences are MDHEN and SYDVKM. DNA for the CDR3: TGTGCCAGCAGTTTGCGGTCCCTCGACAGGGTGATAAATGGCTACACCTTC. Amino acids: CASSLRSLDRVINGYTF.

CDR3 DNA: TGCGCCAGCAGCACCGGACAGAACCTGAACACTGAAGCTTTCTTT. Its translation: CASSTGQNLNTEAFF. This chain uses TRBV5-1 with TRBJ1-1, with D maybe TRBD1 (6 bases). The germline V gene encodes CDR1 SGHRS and CDR2 YFSETQ. V lost 4 bases and J 0 bases, leaving 13 bases between the germline ends. The CDR3 runs 15 residues.

The chain links TRBV5-1 to TRBJ2-5, with 10 bases matching TRBD1. The trim removed 5 bases at V and 3 bases at J, leaving 7 bases unmatched. The CDR3 runs to 15 residues. The germline V gene has CDR1 SGHRS and CDR2 YFSETQ. In DNA form, the CDR3 reads TGCGCCAGCAGGCGTCAGACAGGGGGCGAAGAGACCCAGTACTTC. It is translated as CASRRQTGGEETQYF.

The chain has TRBV7-3 and TRBJ2-3; D might be TRBD2 (6 bases). Germline loops: CDR1 SGHTA, CDR2 FQGTGA. With 5 bases removed from V and 4 bases from J, the gap between germline ends came to 16 bases. The CDR3 runs to 15 residues. DNA for the CDR3: TGTGCCAGCAGCCAATATGGGACGGGGGCAGATACGCAGTATTTT. Its translation is CASSQYGTGADTQYF.

The J gene is TRBJ2-6, the V gene TRBV15, with 8 bases identical to TRBD1. Trimming cost V 1 base and J 4 bases; bases outside gene matches: 9. CDR3 length: 18 residues. In germline, CDR1 is LNHNV, CDR2 YYDKDF (reference sequence). CDR3 coding DNA: TGTGCCACCAGCAGAGGCTTTGACAGGGGATCCGGGGCCAACGTCCTGACTTTC. This codes for CATSRGFDRGSGANVLTF.

The CDR3 sequence is CASSLTSGGAVLKQFF. CDR3 nucleotide sequence: TGTGCCAGCAGCCTCACTAGCGGGGGGGCCGTACTTAAGCAGTTCTTC. The rearrangement links TRBV27 to TRBJ2-1; 13 positions agree with TRBD2. Trimming removed 6 bases from V and 11 bases from J; junction bases left unmatched: 13. CDR1 and CDR2 from the germline V gene are MNHEY and SMNVEV (reference sequence). The CDR3 covers 16 residues.

This rearrangement joins TRBV23-1 to TRBJ1-5, with D unresolved. TRBV23-1 is an open reading frame, and its role is uncertain. Trimming took off 10 bases at V and 5 bases at J, with 12 bases between the two ends. This CDR3 is 12 amino acids long. The CDR3 here is CATRLSYQPQHF. The CDR3 DNA is TGCGCCACCCGGTTGTCGTATCAGCCCCAGCATTTT.

The gene calls are TRBV6-5 and TRBJ1-1; a weak D match, TRBD1 (5 bases). Germline assignment: CDR1 MNHEY and CDR2 SVGAGI. Trimming took 5 bases from V and 0 from J, leaving 13 bases between them. The CDR3 has 15 residues. The CDR3, as DNA: TGTGCCAGCAGTCTAACTGGGGGGGTGAACACTGAAGCTTTCTTT. Amino acids: CASSLTGGVNTEAFF.

The chain links TRBV7-2 to TRBJ2-7; perhaps TRBD2 as D (5 bases). This CDR3 spans 15 amino acids. V lost 2 bases and J lost 4, with 15 bases in between. Germline CDR1 is SGHTA and CDR2 is FQGNSA. The chain's CDR3 is CASSLMIGLPYEQYF. As DNA, the CDR3 is TGTGCCAGCAGCTTAATGATCGGACTTCCATACGAGCAGTACTTC. Drawing the rest from reference TRBV7-2 and TRBJ2-7, the complete variable domain is GAGVSQSPSNKVTEKGKDVELRCDPISGHTALYWYRQSLGQGLEFLIYFQGNSAPDKSGLPSDRFSAERTGGSVSTLTIQRTQQEDSAVYLCASSLMIGLPYEQYFGPGTRLTVT.

The rearrangement joins TRBV4-3 to TRBJ2-2; D may be TRBD1 or TRBD2 (5 bases each). The CDR3 runs 19 residues. V lost 1 base and J 5 bases, leaving 23 bases between the germline ends. CDR1 and CDR2 (germline): LGHNA, YSLEER. In DNA, the CDR3 is TGCGCCAGCAGCCAAGTCAACGTTCCAGGGAGTGGATGGACCGGGGAGCTGTTTTTT. Its protein product is CASSQVNVPGSGWTGELFF.